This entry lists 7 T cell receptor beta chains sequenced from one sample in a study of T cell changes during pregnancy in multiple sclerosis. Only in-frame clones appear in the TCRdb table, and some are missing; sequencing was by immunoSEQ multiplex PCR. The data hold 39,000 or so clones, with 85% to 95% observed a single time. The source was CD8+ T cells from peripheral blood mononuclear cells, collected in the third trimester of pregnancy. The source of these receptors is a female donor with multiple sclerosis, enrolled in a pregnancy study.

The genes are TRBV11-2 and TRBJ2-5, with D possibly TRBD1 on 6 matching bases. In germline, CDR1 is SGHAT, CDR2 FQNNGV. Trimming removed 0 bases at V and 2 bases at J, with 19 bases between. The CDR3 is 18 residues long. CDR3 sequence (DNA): TGTGCCAGCAGCTTAGAGATCTGGGACACCTTCGATCAAGAGACCCAGTACTTC. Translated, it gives CASSLEIWDTFDQETQYF.

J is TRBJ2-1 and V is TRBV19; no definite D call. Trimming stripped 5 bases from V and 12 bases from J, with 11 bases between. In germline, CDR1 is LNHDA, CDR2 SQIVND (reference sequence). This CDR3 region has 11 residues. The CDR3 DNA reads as TGTGCCAGTAGTCTGGGCCCTTTGCAGTTCTTC. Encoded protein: CASSLGPLQFF.

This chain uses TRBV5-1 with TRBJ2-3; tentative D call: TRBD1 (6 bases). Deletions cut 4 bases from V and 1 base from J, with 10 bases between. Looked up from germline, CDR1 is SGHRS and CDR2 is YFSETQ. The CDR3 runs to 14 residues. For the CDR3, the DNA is TGCGCCAGCAGCGCCACAGGGCGCACAGATACGCAGTATTTT. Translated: CASSATGRTDTQYF. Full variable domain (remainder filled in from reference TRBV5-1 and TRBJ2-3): KAGVTQTPRYLIKTRGQQVTLSCSPISGHRSVSWYQQTPGQGLQFLFEYFSETQRNKGNFPGRFSGRQFSNSRSEMNVSTLELGDSALYLCASSATGRTDTQYFGPGTRLTVL.

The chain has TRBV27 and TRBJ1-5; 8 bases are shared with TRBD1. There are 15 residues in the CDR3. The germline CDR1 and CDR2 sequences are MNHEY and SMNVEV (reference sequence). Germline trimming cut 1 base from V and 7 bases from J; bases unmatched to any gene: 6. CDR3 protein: CASSLFQGAAQPQHF. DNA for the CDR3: TGTGCCAGCAGTTTATTTCAGGGGGCAGCGCAGCCCCAGCATTTT.

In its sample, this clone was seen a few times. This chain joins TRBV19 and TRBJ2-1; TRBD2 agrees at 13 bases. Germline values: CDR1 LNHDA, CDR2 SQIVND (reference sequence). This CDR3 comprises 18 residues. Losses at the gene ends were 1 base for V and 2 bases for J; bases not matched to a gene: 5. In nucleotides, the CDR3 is TGTGCCAGTAGTATAGTAACTAGCGGGAGGGGAACCTACAATGAGCAGTTCTTC. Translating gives CASSIVTSGRGTYNEQFF. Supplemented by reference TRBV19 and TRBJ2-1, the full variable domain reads DGGITQSPKYLFRKEGQNVTLSCEQNLNHDAMYWYRQDPGQGLRLIYYSQIVNDFQKGDIAEGYSVSREKKESFPLTVTSAQKNPTAFYLCASSIVTSGRGTYNEQFFGPGTRLTVL.

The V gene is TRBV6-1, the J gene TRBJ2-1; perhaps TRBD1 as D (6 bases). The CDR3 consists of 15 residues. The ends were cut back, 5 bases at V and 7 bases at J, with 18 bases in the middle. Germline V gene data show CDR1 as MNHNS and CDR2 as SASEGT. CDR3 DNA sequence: TGTGCCAGCAGTCCCCAGTCGGGCCAGGGGAATGAGCAGTTCTTC. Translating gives CASSPQSGQGNEQFF.

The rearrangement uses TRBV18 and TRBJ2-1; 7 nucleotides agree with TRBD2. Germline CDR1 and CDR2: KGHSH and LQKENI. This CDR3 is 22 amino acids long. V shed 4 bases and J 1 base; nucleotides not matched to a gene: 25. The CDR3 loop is CASSLKPTGTTPRETSYNEQFF. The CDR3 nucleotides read TGTGCCAGCTCACTTAAACCTACCGGGACTACACCCCGGGAAACATCCTACAATGAGCAGTTCTTC.